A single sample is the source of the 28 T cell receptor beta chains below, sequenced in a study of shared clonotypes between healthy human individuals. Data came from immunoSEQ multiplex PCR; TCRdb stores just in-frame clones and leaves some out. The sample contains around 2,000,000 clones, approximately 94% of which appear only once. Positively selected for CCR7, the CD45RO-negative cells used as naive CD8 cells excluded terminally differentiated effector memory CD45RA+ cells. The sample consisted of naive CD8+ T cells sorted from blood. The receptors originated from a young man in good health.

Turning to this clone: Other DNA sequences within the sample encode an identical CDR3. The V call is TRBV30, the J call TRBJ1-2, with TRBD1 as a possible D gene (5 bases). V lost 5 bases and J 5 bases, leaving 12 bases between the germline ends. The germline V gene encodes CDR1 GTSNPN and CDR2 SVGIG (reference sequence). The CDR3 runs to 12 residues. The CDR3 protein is CAWGTGGYGYTF. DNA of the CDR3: TGTGCCTGGGGGACGGGAGGTTATGGCTACACCTTC.

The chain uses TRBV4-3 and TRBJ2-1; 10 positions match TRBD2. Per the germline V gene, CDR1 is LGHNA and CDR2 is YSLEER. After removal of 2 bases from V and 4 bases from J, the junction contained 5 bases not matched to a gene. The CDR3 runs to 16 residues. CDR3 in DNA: TGCGCCAGCAGCCAAAACAGCGGGAGGGGATACAATGAGCAGTTCTTC. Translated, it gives CASSQNSGRGYNEQFF.

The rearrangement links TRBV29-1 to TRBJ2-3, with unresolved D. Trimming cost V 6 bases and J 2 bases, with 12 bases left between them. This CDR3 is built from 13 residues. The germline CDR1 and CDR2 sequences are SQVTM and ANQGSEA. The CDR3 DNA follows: TGCAGCGTCCGGTCCTACACCACAGATACGCAGTATTTT. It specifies CSVRSYTTDTQYF.

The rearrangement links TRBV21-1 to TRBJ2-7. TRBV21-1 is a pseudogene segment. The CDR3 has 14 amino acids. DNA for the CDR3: TGTGCCAGCAGCAAGTCGGGCAGCTCCTACGAGCAGTACTTC. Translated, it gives CASSKSGSSYEQYF.

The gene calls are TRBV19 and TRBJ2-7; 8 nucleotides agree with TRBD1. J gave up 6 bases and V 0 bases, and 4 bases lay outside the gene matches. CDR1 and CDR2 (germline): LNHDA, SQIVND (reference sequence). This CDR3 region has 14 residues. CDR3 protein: CASSIDQGASEQYF. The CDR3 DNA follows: TGTGCCAGTAGTATAGATCAGGGGGCGTCCGAGCAGTACTTC.

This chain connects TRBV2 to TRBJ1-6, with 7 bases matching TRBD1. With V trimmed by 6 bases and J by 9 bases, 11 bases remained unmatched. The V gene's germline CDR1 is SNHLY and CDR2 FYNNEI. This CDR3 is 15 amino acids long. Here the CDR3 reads CASSDGTAPSSPLHF. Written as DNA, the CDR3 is TGTGCCAGCAGCGATGGGACAGCCCCCAGTTCACCCCTCCACTTT.

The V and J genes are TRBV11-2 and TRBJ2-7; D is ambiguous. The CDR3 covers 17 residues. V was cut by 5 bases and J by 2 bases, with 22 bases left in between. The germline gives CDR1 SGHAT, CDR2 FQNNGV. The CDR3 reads CASSEATVSRRPYEQYF. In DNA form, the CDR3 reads TGTGCCAGCAGCGAGGCTACAGTTTCAAGACGGCCCTACGAGCAGTACTTC.

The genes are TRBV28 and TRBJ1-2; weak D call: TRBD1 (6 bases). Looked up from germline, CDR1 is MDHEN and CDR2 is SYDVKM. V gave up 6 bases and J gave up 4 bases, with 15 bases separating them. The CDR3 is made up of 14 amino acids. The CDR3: CASSYRESGYGYTF. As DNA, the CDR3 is TGTGCCAGCAGCTACAGGGAGTCAGGCTATGGCTACACCTTC.

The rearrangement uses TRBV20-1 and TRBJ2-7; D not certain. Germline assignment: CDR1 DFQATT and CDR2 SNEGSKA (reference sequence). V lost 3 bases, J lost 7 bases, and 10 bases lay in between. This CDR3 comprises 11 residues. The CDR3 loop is CSASRVAEQYF. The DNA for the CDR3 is TGCAGTGCTAGCCGGGTCGCAGAGCAGTACTTC.

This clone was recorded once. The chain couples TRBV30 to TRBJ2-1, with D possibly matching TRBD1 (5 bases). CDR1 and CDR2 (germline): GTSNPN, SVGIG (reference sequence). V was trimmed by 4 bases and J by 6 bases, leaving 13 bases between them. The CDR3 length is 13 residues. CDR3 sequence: CAWIPDTGNEQFF. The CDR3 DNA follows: TGTGCCTGGATCCCGGACACGGGCAATGAGCAGTTCTTC.

Here the CDR3 reads CASSQDFHSSGRIEQYF. The CDR3 coding sequence is TGCGCCAGCAGCCAAGATTTCCATTCTAGCGGGAGGATTGAGCAGTACTTC. V and J are TRBV4-3 and TRBJ2-7; 11 bases align to TRBD2. The CDR3 has 17 residues. Trimming at V came to 0 bases and at J to 7 bases, leaving 11 bases not matched to a gene. CDR1 and CDR2 (germline): LGHNA, YSLEER.

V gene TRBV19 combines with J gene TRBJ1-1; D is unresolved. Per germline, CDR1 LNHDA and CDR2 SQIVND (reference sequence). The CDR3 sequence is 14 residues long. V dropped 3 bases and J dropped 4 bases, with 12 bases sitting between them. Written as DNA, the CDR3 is TGTGCCAGTAGTATCGTCCCGGTAGGCACTGAAGCTTTCTTT. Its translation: CASSIVPVGTEAFF.

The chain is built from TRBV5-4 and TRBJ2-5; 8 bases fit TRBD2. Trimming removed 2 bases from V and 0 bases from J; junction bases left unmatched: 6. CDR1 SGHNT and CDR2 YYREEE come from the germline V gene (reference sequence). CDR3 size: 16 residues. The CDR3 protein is CASSLELAVHQETQYF. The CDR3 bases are TGTGCCAGCAGCTTAGAACTAGCGGTTCACCAAGAGACCCAGTACTTC.

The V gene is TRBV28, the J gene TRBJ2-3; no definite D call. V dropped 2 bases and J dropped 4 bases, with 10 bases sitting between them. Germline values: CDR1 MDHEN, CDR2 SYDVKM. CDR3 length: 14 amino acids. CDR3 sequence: CASSLGGESDTQYF. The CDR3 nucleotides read TGTGCCAGCAGTTTAGGTGGAGAATCAGATACGCAGTATTTT. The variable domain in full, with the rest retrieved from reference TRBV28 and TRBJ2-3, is DVKVTQSSRYLVKRTGEKVFLECVQDMDHENMFWYRQDPGLGLRLIYFSYDVKMKEKGDIPEGYSVSREKKERFSLILESASTNQTSMYLCASSLGGESDTQYFGPGTRLTVL.

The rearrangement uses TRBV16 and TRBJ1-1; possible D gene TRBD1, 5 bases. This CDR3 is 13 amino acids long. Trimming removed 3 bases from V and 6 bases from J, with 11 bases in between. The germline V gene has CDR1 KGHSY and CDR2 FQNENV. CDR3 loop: CASSQGGFAEAFF. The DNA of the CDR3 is TGTGCCAGCAGCCAGGGGGGATTCGCTGAAGCTTTCTTT. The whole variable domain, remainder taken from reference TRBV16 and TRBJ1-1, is GEEVAQTPKHLVRGEGQKAKLYCAPIKGHSYVFWYQQVLKNEFKFLISFQNENVFDETGMPKERFSAKCLPNSPCSLEIQATKLEDSAVYFCASSQGGFAEAFFGQGTRLTVV.

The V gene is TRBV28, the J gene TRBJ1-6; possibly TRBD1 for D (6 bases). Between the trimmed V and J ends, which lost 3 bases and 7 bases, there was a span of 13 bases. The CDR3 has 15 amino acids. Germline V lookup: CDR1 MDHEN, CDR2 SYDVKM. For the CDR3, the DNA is TGTGCCAGCAGTTTGAGGGGGGCGGGGAATTCACCCCTCCACTTT. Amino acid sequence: CASSLRGAGNSPLHF.

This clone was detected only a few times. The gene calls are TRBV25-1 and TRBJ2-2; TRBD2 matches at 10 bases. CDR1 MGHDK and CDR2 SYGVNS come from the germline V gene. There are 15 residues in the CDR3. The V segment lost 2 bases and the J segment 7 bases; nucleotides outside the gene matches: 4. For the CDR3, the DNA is TGTGCCAGCAGTGAACTAGCGGGGGCCGGCGGGGAGCTGTTTTTT. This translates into CASSELAGAGGELFF.

The CDR3 sequence is CASGSGENTEAFF. CDR3 nucleotides: TGTGCCAGCGGCAGCGGGGAGAACACTGAAGCTTTCTTT. This chain connects TRBV7-9 to TRBJ1-1, with no clear D. The V and J ends lost 8 bases and 1 base respectively, with 11 bases between them. The CDR3 covers 13 residues. Germline V CDR1 and CDR2: SEHNR, FQNEAQ (reference sequence).

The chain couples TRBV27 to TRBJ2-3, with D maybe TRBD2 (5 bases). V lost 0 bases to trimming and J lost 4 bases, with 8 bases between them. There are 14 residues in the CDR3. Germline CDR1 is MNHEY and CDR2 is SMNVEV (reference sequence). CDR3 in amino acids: CASSLSSRADTQYF. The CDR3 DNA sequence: TGTGCCAGCAGTTTATCGTCGCGGGCAGATACGCAGTATTTT.

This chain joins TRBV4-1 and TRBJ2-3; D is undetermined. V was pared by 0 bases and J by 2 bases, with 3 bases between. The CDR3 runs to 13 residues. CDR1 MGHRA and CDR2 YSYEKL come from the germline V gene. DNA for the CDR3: TGCGCCAGCAGCCAAGACCACACAGATACGCAGTATTTT. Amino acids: CASSQDHTDTQYF.

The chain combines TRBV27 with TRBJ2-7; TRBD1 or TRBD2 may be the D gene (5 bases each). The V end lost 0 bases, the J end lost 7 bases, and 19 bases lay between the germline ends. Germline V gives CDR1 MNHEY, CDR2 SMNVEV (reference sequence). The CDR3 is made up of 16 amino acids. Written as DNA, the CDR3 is TGTGCCAGCAGTTTATCCCCCGGGACCCCCTTTCTAGAGCAGTACTTC. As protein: CASSLSPGTPFLEQYF.

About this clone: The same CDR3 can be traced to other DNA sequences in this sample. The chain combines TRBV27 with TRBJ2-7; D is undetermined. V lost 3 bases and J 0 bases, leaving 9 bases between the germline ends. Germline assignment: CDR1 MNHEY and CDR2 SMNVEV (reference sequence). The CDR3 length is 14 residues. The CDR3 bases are TGTGCCAGCAGTTTCGGCTCAAGCTCCTACGAGCAGTACTTC. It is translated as CASSFGSSSYEQYF.

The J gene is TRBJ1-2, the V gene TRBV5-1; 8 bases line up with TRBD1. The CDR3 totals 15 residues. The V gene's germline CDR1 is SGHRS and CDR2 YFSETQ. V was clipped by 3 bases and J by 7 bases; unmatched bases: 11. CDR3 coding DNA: TGCGCCAGCAGCTGGGCAGGGGGCGCGTCAGGTGGCTACACCTTC. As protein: CASSWAGGASGGYTF.

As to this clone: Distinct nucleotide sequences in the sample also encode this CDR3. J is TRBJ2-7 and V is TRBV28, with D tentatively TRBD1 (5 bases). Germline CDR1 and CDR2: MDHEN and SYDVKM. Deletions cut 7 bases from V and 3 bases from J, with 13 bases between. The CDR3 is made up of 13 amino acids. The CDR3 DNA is TGTGCCAGCACACTGGATAGGGGCTACGAGCAGTACTTC. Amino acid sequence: CASTLDRGYEQYF.

The chain's CDR3 is CASTPPPGVSVTINSYEQYF. Here the CDR3 DNA reads TGTGCCAGCACCCCTCCCCCGGGGGTTAGCGTAACGATAAATTCCTACGAGCAGTACTTC. The chain couples TRBV28 to TRBJ2-7, with D possibly TRBD2 on 6 matching bases. The ends were cut back, 7 bases at V and 1 base at J, with 32 bases in the middle. The CDR3 sequence is 20 residues long. CDR1 is MDHEN, CDR2 SYDVKM, per germline.

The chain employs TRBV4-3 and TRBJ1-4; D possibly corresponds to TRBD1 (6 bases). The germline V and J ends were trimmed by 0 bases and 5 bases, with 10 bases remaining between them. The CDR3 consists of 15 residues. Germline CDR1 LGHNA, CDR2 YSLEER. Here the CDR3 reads CASSQDTGQNEKLFF. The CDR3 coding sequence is TGCGCCAGCAGCCAAGATACAGGGCAGAATGAAAAACTGTTTTTT.

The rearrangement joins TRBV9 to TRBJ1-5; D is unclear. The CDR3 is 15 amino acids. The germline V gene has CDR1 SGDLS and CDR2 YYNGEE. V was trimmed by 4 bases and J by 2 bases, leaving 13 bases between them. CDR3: CASSPEGLGNQPQHF. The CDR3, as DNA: TGTGCCAGCAGCCCCGAGGGATTGGGCAATCAGCCCCAGCATTTT.

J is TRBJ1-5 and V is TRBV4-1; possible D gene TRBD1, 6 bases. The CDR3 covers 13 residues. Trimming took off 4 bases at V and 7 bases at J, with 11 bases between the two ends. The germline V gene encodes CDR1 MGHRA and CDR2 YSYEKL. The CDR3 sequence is CASSPPQGQPQHF. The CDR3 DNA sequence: TGCGCCAGCAGCCCCCCCCAGGGGCAGCCCCAGCATTTT.